The 27 T cell receptor beta chains in this list originate from one sample, sequenced in a study of cytomegalovirus exposure and HLA in healthy donors. PCR used 60 Vbeta primers and 13 Jbeta primers. TCRdb's copy holds only in-frame clones and misses some; the assay was immunoSEQ multiplex PCR. There are tens of thousands of clones in the sample, with 4% to 5.5% held by the top ten. Sequenced: PBMCs. Every receptor here comes from a man aged 30 to 45 in good health and CMV-seropositive.

The chain joins TRBV10-2 to TRBJ2-7, with TRBD2 matching over 7 bases. V trimming: 8 bases; J trimming: 3 bases; junction bases outside the gene matches: 16. The CDR3 sequence is 16 residues long. Germline CDR1 reads WSHSY; CDR2 reads SAAADI. CDR3 loop: CASLPPLASTGYEQYF. DNA for the CDR3: TGCGCCAGCCTTCCTCCACTAGCGTCCACAGGCTACGAGCAGTACTTC.

The rearrangement uses TRBV10-2 and TRBJ2-7, with TRBD2 matching 8 bases. V dropped 7 bases and J dropped 4; count of bases not matched to a gene: 6. Germline CDR1 reads WSHSY; CDR2 reads SAAADI. This CDR3 has 13 residues. The CDR3 is CASKVGGEYEQYF. The DNA for the CDR3 is TGCGCCAGCAAGGTCGGGGGGGAGTACGAGCAGTACTTC.

The rearrangement uses TRBV30 and TRBJ2-5; D might be TRBD2 (6 bases). Trimming took off 3 bases at V and 1 base at J, with 12 bases between the two ends. This CDR3 comprises 14 residues. Germline-derived CDR1 and CDR2 are GTSNPN and SVGIG (reference sequence). This CDR3 reads CAWRPMGGQETQYF. The CDR3 bases are TGTGCCTGGAGACCCATGGGGGGCCAAGAGACCCAGTACTTC.

The V call is TRBV7-2, the J call TRBJ1-2; D is undetermined. The CDR3 has 15 residues. In germline, CDR1 is SGHTA, CDR2 FQGNSA. V was trimmed by 1 base and J by 5 bases, leaving 14 bases between them. The CDR3 is CASSLDLWQIYGYTF. CDR3 coding DNA: TGTGCCAGCAGCTTAGATTTGTGGCAGATTTATGGCTACACCTTC.

The chain recombines TRBV7-6 with TRBJ1-1, with TRBD1 matching 7 bases. CDR3 length equals 14 residues. The V segment lost 3 bases and the J segment 1 base; nucleotides outside the gene matches: 2. Germline V CDR1 and CDR2: SGHVS, FNYEAQ. The CDR3 DNA reads as TGTGCCAGCAGCTTTAAGGGGGCGAACACTGAAGCTTTCTTT. Residues: CASSFKGANTEAFF.

V and J are TRBV6-5 and TRBJ2-3, with TRBD2 as a possible D gene (6 bases). Germline assignment: CDR1 MNHEY and CDR2 SVGAGI. V gave up 2 bases and J gave up 1 base, with 10 bases separating them. The CDR3 loop spans 15 amino acids. CDR3 DNA: TGTGCCAGCAGTTACCGGCGGGGTGGCACAGATACGCAGTATTTT. Its protein product is CASSYRRGGTDTQYF.

This chain uses TRBV18 with TRBJ2-3, with TRBD2 identical over 14 bases. V shed 4 bases, J shed 4 bases, and the junction held 13 bases outside the gene matches. Germline V gives CDR1 KGHSH, CDR2 LQKENI. This CDR3 contains 19 residues. The CDR3 region is CASSLEDSTSGRVSDTQYF. CDR3 in DNA: TGTGCCAGCTCACTTGAAGACTCGACTAGCGGGAGGGTCTCAGATACGCAGTATTTT.

The chain combines TRBV4-1 with TRBJ2-1; the D gene is possibly TRBD2 (5 bases). CDR1 MGHRA and CDR2 YSYEKL come from the germline V gene. Trimming removed 7 bases at V and 5 bases at J, with 15 bases between. This CDR3 is 14 amino acids long. This CDR3 reads CASIFGSPHNEQFF. The DNA of the CDR3 is TGCGCCAGCATTTTTGGGAGTCCACACAATGAGCAGTTCTTC.

The rearrangement uses TRBV7-8 and TRBJ2-7; weak D call: TRBD1 (5 bases). The CDR3 is 15 residues long. Trimming stripped 2 bases from V and 3 bases from J, with 14 bases between. Germline V CDR1 and CDR2: SGHVS, FQNEAQ. The CDR3 nucleotides are TGTGCCAGCAGCTTAAATCCCAGGGTCTACTACGAGCAGTACTTC. It encodes CASSLNPRVYYEQYF.

The genes are TRBV9 and TRBJ2-1, with 15 bases aligning to TRBD2. V was pared by 4 bases and J by 8 bases, with 7 bases of the junction left unmatched. The V gene's germline CDR1 is SGDLS and CDR2 YYNGEE. The CDR3 consists of 16 residues. This CDR3 reads CASSPGLAGGRYEQFF. The CDR3 bases are TGTGCCAGCAGCCCGGGACTAGCGGGGGGAAGGTATGAGCAGTTCTTC.

The CDR3 DNA reads as TGTGCCTGGAGTGTGGGGGGGGTAGCCTACGAGCAGTACTTC. Protein product: CAWSVGGVAYEQYF. The chain carries TRBV30 and TRBJ2-7, with 7 bases aligning to TRBD2. The trim removed 0 bases at V and 2 bases at J, leaving 4 bases unmatched. The CDR3 extends over 14 amino acids. Germline values: CDR1 GTSNPN, CDR2 SVGIG (reference sequence).

The V call is TRBV30, the J call TRBJ2-1, with TRBD2 matching 9 bases. The CDR3 runs to 14 residues. After removal of 3 bases from V and 7 bases from J, the junction contained 7 bases not matched to a gene. CDR1 and CDR2 from the germline V gene are GTSNPN and SVGIG (reference sequence). The CDR3: CAWSRAGGRNEQFF. DNA of the CDR3: TGTGCCTGGAGCCGGGCGGGAGGGCGTAATGAGCAGTTCTTC. The full variable domain, with the rest looked up from reference TRBV30 and TRBJ2-1, is SQTIHQWPATLVQPVGSPLSLECTVEGTSNPNLYWYRQAAGRGLQLLFYSVGIGQISSEVPQNLSASRPQDRQFILSSKKLLLSDSGFYLCAWSRAGGRNEQFFGPGTRLTVL.

The CDR3, as DNA: TGTGCCAGCAGCCTGGACAGGGGGAAACCCTCCTACGAGCAGTACTTC. Amino acid sequence: CASSLDRGKPSYEQYF. The chain uses TRBV2 and TRBJ2-7; the match to TRBD1 covers 10 bases. The junction had 8 bases not matched to a gene; V was cut back by 6 bases and J by 0 bases. The CDR3 sequence is 16 residues long. Germline V gene lookup returns CDR1 SNHLY and CDR2 FYNNEI.

The chain links TRBV15 to TRBJ2-3; D is perhaps TRBD1 (6 bases). V was pared by 3 bases and J by 0 bases, with 16 bases between. Germline V lookup: CDR1 LNHNV, CDR2 YYDKDF (reference sequence). The CDR3 consists of 17 residues. CDR3 sequence reads: CATSRRQALTSTDTQYF. As DNA, the CDR3 is TGTGCCACCAGCAGGCGACAGGCCCTTACTAGCACAGATACGCAGTATTTT.

The rearrangement uses TRBV19 and TRBJ1-1, with D possibly being TRBD1 (6 bases). Germline V lookup: CDR1 LNHDA, CDR2 SQIVND (reference sequence). V shed 5 bases and J shed 1 base, with 11 bases lying between them. The CDR3 is 14 amino acids. The CDR3 nucleotides read TGTGCCAGTAGTGGGGGACACGCGAACACTGAAGCTTTCTTT. Translation gives CASSGGHANTEAFF.

This chain joins TRBV19 and TRBJ1-5; D unclear. CDR3 length equals 14 residues. CDR1 is LNHDA, CDR2 SQIVND, per germline (reference sequence). Between the trimmed V and J ends, which lost 7 bases and 4 bases, there was a span of 14 bases. In DNA, the CDR3 is TGTGCCAGTACTACGGACTTTCGAAATCAGCCCCAGCATTTT. This codes for CASTTDFRNQPQHF.

The genes are TRBV6-1 and TRBJ1-2; 7 nucleotides align to TRBD1. Losses at the gene ends were 3 bases for V and 4 bases for J; bases not matched to a gene: 5. Germline CDR1 MNHNS, CDR2 SASEGT. The CDR3 consists of 14 residues. The CDR3 loop reads CASSETGTVYGYTF. The CDR3 nucleotides read TGTGCCAGCAGTGAGACAGGGACCGTCTATGGCTACACCTTC.

This chain connects TRBV6-5 to TRBJ2-5; tentative D call: TRBD1 (6 bases). The CDR3 extends over 14 amino acids. Germline V gene lookup returns CDR1 MNHEY and CDR2 SVGAGI. V was pared by 7 bases and J by 0 bases, with 12 bases between. As DNA, the CDR3 is TGTGCCAGCACACGTGGACAGAACCAAGAGACCCAGTACTTC. It specifies CASTRGQNQETQYF.

The chain employs TRBV9 and TRBJ2-7, with TRBD2 as a possible D gene (5 bases). The CDR3 spans 13 residues. With 3 bases removed from V and 6 bases from J, the gap between germline ends came to 13 bases. Germline CDR1 reads SGDLS; CDR2 reads YYNGEE. The chain's CDR3 is CASSAALEGEQYF. CDR3 nucleotides: TGTGCCAGCAGCGCCGCACTTGAGGGCGAGCAGTACTTC.

The rearrangement uses TRBV28 and TRBJ2-3; tentatively, D is TRBD2 (5 bases). The germline V gene has CDR1 MDHEN and CDR2 SYDVKM. The V gene lost 7 bases and the J gene lost 3 bases, with 11 bases spanning the gap. CDR3 length equals 13 residues. CDR3 residues: CASTGKLTDTQYF. The CDR3 DNA reads TGTGCCAGCACGGGGAAACTTACAGATACGCAGTATTTT.

The V call is TRBV29-1, the J call TRBJ2-3; tentative D call: TRBD1 (5 bases). In germline, CDR1 is SQVTM, CDR2 ANQGSEA. The CDR3 covers 14 residues. The CDR3 here is CSTIKTVSTDTQYF. The CDR3 DNA is TGCAGTACCATAAAGACAGTTAGCACAGATACGCAGTATTTT.

The chain joins TRBV5-1 to TRBJ2-7; 8 bases align to TRBD2. V shed 5 bases, J shed 2 bases, and the junction held 9 bases outside the gene matches. The germline CDR1 and CDR2 sequences are SGHRS and YFSETQ. The CDR3 contains 15 residues. The CDR3 coding sequence is TGCGCCAGCAGTTGGTGGCGGGGGGATCCCTACGAGCAGTACTTC. Amino acid sequence: CASSWWRGDPYEQYF. Supplemented by reference TRBV5-1 and TRBJ2-7, the full variable domain reads KAGVTQTPRYLIKTRGQQVTLSCSPISGHRSVSWYQQTPGQGLQFLFEYFSETQRNKGNFPGRFSGRQFSNSRSEMNVSTLELGDSALYLCASSWWRGDPYEQYFGPGTRLTVT.

Notes on this clone: A junction end diverges from the germline sequence, so it may reflect a read error. The V call is TRBV6-5, the J call TRBJ2-1; D might be TRBD1 (5 bases). In germline, CDR1 is MNHEY, CDR2 SVGAGI. The CDR3 runs to 15 residues. CDR3 amino acids: CASSYSGHSDNEQFF. CDR3 sequence (DNA): TGTGCCAGCAGTTACTCCGGACACTCCGACAATGAGCAGTTCTTC.

This chain links TRBV7-3 with TRBJ1-4; 8 nucleotides agree with TRBD1. Germline V gene lookup returns CDR1 SGHTA and CDR2 FQGTGA. CDR3 length: 14 amino acids. Trimming cost V 5 bases and J 8 bases; bases outside gene matches: 7. As DNA, the CDR3 is TGTGCCAGCAGCATTCAGGGGGCGGAGGAAAAACTGTTTTTT. Its translation is CASSIQGAEEKLFF.

The gene calls are TRBV18 and TRBJ1-5; D might be TRBD1 (5 bases). The CDR3 has 15 residues. CDR1 is KGHSH, CDR2 LQKENI, per germline. V dropped 4 bases and J dropped 1 base, with 11 bases sitting between them. The CDR3 loop is CASSLGGMSNQPQHF. The CDR3 nucleotides are TGTGCCAGCTCACTGGGGGGGATGAGCAATCAGCCCCAGCATTTT.

The chain joins TRBV6-1 to TRBJ2-7; 8 bases are a match to TRBD2. Germline-derived CDR1 and CDR2 are MNHNS and SASEGT. With 8 bases clipped from V and 6 bases from J, the junction kept 9 bases outside the gene matches. The CDR3 length is 13 residues. DNA of the CDR3: TGTGCCAGCCAGGGACTAGAGAGCTCCGAGCAGTACTTC. Its translation is CASQGLESSEQYF.

V gene TRBV6-1 combines with J gene TRBJ2-5; D may be TRBD1 (6 bases). Germline lookup yields CDR1 MNHNS and CDR2 SASEGT. V was clipped by 6 bases and J by 0 bases, with 8 bases between them. This CDR3 contains 13 residues. In nucleotides, the CDR3 is TGTGCCAGCAGGGACAGTTACCAAGAGACCCAGTACTTC. This codes for CASRDSYQETQYF.